What follows are 15 T cell receptor beta chains derived from one specimen sequenced in a study of cytomegalovirus exposure and HLA in healthy donors. It was with 60 Vbeta and 13 Jbeta primers that the PCR ran. Libraries were prepared by immunoSEQ multiplex PCR; TCRdb keeps only in-frame clonotypes and omits some of them. The sample lists about 150,000 clones; 60% to 80% were seen once. The specimen sequenced was PBMCs. These receptors came from a young man in good health and CMV-seropositive.

Here the CDR3 DNA reads TGTGCCAGCAGCTTAACTTCGGGACAGCAAGAGACCCAGTACTTC. It yields the protein CASSLTSGQQETQYF. The rearrangement uses TRBV7-3 and TRBJ2-5; 7 bases line up with TRBD1. This CDR3 is built from 15 residues. CDR1 and CDR2 from the germline V gene are SGHTA and FQGTGA. V lost 0 bases to trimming and J lost 2 bases; unmatched junction nucleotides: 3.

This chain connects TRBV14 to TRBJ1-5, with D perhaps TRBD1 (6 bases). V was cut by 4 bases and J by 0 bases, with 16 bases left in between. This CDR3 comprises 17 residues. From germline, CDR1 is SGHDN and CDR2 FVKESK. The CDR3 region is CASSLSGTSHSNQPQHF. The CDR3 DNA is TGTGCCAGCAGCCTATCCGGGACATCTCATAGCAATCAGCCCCAGCATTTT. Looking up the rest from reference TRBV14 and TRBJ1-5 gives the full variable domain: EAGVTQFPSHSVIEKGQTVTLRCDPISGHDNLYWYRRVMGKEIKFLLHFVKESKQDESGMPNNRFLAERTGGTYSTLKVQPAELEDSGVYFCASSLSGTSHSNQPQHFGDGTRLSIL.

V usage is TRBV5-1 and J usage is TRBJ1-1, with D perhaps TRBD1 (6 bases). Looked up from germline, CDR1 is SGHRS and CDR2 is YFSETQ. CDR3 length: 13 residues. Trimming pared 7 bases from V and 0 bases from J, leaving 10 bases between. CDR3 DNA: TGCGCCAGCCGGGACACAATGAACACTGAAGCTTTCTTT. Its translation: CASRDTMNTEAFF. The full variable domain, rest sourced from reference TRBV5-1 and TRBJ1-1, is KAGVTQTPRYLIKTRGQQVTLSCSPISGHRSVSWYQQTPGQGLQFLFEYFSETQRNKGNFPGRFSGRQFSNSRSEMNVSTLELGDSALYLCASRDTMNTEAFFGQGTRLTVV.

The chain joins TRBV7-3 to TRBJ2-2; 8 bases are a match to TRBD2. CDR3 length: 14 amino acids. Germline V lookup: CDR1 SGHTA, CDR2 FQGTGA. V lost 4 bases and J lost 10; bases outside the gene matches: 8. CDR3 coding DNA: TGTGCCAGCAGCTCGACGGGACTAGTGGAGGAGCTGTTTTTT. It codes for CASSSTGLVEELFF.

V and J are TRBV5-1 and TRBJ2-1; 8 bases are shared with TRBD2. Germline loops: CDR1 SGHRS, CDR2 YFSETQ. Germline trimming cut 0 bases from V and 4 bases from J; bases unmatched to any gene: 6. CDR3 size: 16 residues. DNA of the CDR3: TGCGCCAGCAGCTTGGTCAGCGGGAGTACTTACAATGAGCAGTTCTTC. Translating it yields CASSLVSGSTYNEQFF.

V and J are TRBV25-1 and TRBJ2-2; tentative D call: TRBD1 (5 bases). The CDR3 extends over 14 amino acids. Looked up from germline, CDR1 is MGHDK and CDR2 is SYGVNS. V shed 6 bases and J shed 6 bases, with 14 bases lying between them. The CDR3 region is CASRIVRGAGELFF. The DNA for the CDR3 is TGTGCCAGCAGAATCGTTAGGGGCGCCGGGGAGCTGTTTTTT.

J is TRBJ2-7 and V is TRBV7-9; D not certain. CDR1 is SEHNR, CDR2 FQNEAQ, per germline (reference sequence). V was cut by 2 bases and J by 6 bases, with 8 bases left in between. CDR3 size: 12 residues. CDR3 sequence reads: CASSLLRSEQYF. CDR3 sequence (DNA): TGTGCCAGCAGCTTATTAAGGAGCGAGCAGTACTTC.

V usage is TRBV27 and J usage is TRBJ1-5; 11 nucleotides match TRBD1. Germline V gives CDR1 MNHEY, CDR2 SMNVEV (reference sequence). There are 14 residues in the CDR3. V dropped 4 bases and J dropped 8; count of bases not matched to a gene: 4. The CDR3 DNA follows: TGTGCCAGCAGTTCGGACAGGGGGCAGGAGCCCCAGCATTTT. It encodes CASSSDRGQEPQHF.

As for this clone: At the DNA level, this CDR3 is encoded by other sequences in the same sample as well. The J gene is TRBJ2-1, the V gene TRBV15; D possibly corresponds to TRBD2 (5 bases). With 0 bases removed from V and 3 bases from J, the gap between germline ends came to 9 bases. There are 15 residues in the CDR3. The germline V gene has CDR1 LNHNV and CDR2 YYDKDF (reference sequence). The CDR3 DNA sequence: TGTGCCACCAGCAGAGATCGGGGTAGCTACAATGAGCAGTTCTTC. It yields the protein CATSRDRGSYNEQFF.

This sequence joins TRBV6-1 and TRBJ2-1; the match to TRBD2 covers 10 bases. This CDR3 spans 16 amino acids. V lost 2 bases, J lost 9 bases, and 10 bases stayed unmatched. CDR1 and CDR2 from the germline V gene are MNHNS and SASEGT. The CDR3 region has the DNA TGTGCCAGCAGTGAATCGGGTAGCGGGAGGAGAGGTGAGCAGTTCTTC. Translated, it gives CASSESGSGRRGEQFF.

The V call is TRBV6-1, the J call TRBJ1-2, with 7 bases identical to TRBD1. There are 16 residues in the CDR3. Germline assignment: CDR1 MNHNS and CDR2 SASEGT. V dropped 2 bases and J dropped 0; count of bases not matched to a gene: 6. CDR3: CASSELQGFPNYGYTF. The CDR3 DNA reads TGTGCCAGCAGTGAACTACAGGGGTTCCCTAACTATGGCTACACCTTC.

The chain recombines TRBV5-1 with TRBJ2-1; possible D gene TRBD2, 5 bases. CDR1 SGHRS and CDR2 YFSETQ come from the germline V gene. There are 15 residues in the CDR3. V was clipped by 0 bases and J by 6 bases, with 13 bases between them. The chain's CDR3 is CASSLERINSNEQFF. Written as DNA, the CDR3 is TGCGCCAGCAGCTTGGAGCGGATAAACAGCAATGAGCAGTTCTTC.

The chain has TRBV6-1 and TRBJ1-2, with TRBD1 matching over 8 bases. The CDR3 loop spans 17 amino acids. The germline CDR1 and CDR2 sequences are MNHNS and SASEGT. Losses at the gene ends were 4 bases for V and 4 bases for J; bases not matched to a gene: 14. The CDR3 nucleotides read TGTGCCAGCAGTGGCTATTTAAAGTCAGGGGGCATCTATGGCTACACCTTC. It translates to CASSGYLKSGGIYGYTF.

This clone has only a few counts. The V gene is TRBV29-1, the J gene TRBJ1-1; 8 bases line up with TRBD1. The ends lost 7 bases at V and 10 bases at J; junction bases unmatched: 8. The V gene's germline CDR1 is SQVTM and CDR2 ANQGSEA. The CDR3 runs 11 residues. The CDR3 reads CSDQGAGGAFF. The CDR3 DNA sequence: TGCAGCGACCAGGGGGCAGGGGGAGCTTTCTTT.

This chain connects TRBV11-2 to TRBJ2-7; 9 nucleotides align to TRBD1. CDR3 length: 15 residues. The trim removed 5 bases at V and 0 bases at J, leaving 5 bases unmatched. Germline V gives CDR1 SGHAT, CDR2 FQNNGV. In DNA form, the CDR3 reads TGTGCCAGCAGCAGAGACAGGGGGAGCTCCTACGAGCAGTACTTC. Translating gives CASSRDRGSSYEQYF. Complete variable domain (other parts from reference TRBV11-2 and TRBJ2-7): EAGVAQSPRYKIIEKRQSVAFWCNPISGHATLYWYQQILGQGPKLLIQFQNNGVVDDSQLPKDRFSAERLKGVDSTLKIQPAKLEDSAVYLCASSRDRGSSYEQYFGPGTRLTVT.